The entry below describes one T cell receptor (beta chain). Its matching antigen is unknown. CDR1 and CDR2 from the germline V gene are WSHSY and SAAADI. CDR3 length equals 16 residues. Trimming took 3 bases from V and 5 from J; bases not matched to a gene: 9. The data were taken from a study of T cell responses to AZD1222 COVID-19 vaccine. Profiled with immunoSEQ multiplex PCR; TCRdb holds only in-frame clones, not every one. Here the sample spans about 83,000 clones, approximately 87% being singletons. Study-level points and caveats: The number of AZD1222 recipients seropositive at baseline was only five to seven. Vaccine-associated CD4 TCRs spanned spike, dominant at 160-218 and 743-854. Reports say nearly half of spike-specific TCRs go after unmutated variant regions. Clonal diversity may have been underestimated, and the donors were mostly white British, with more females than males.

The receptor was isolated from an adult in good health. The chain combines TRBV10-2 with TRBJ1-5, with 8 bases matching TRBD1. This specimen was peripheral blood, taken on day 0 of MenACWY control vaccination. DNA of the CDR3: TGCGCCAGCAGTGACTCGACAGGGGTTCATTATCAGCCCCAGCATTTT. Translating gives CASSDSTGVHYQPQHF.